Listed below are T cell receptor beta chains from one sample, sequenced in a study of cytomegalovirus exposure and HLA in healthy donors. Produced via immunoSEQ multiplex PCR; TCRdb's table is partial and in-frame only. The sample lists under 200,000 clones; nearly 80% were seen once. Input material: PBMCs. These receptors all stem from a man in his forties or fifties in good health and CMV-seropositive. Both conserved end residues are part of each CDR3. A D gene is named only where the DNA matches it firmly. The size of a clone is reported for some rows only, either as once, few or many, or as a class for expanded clones.

size,D,V,J,DNA,CDR3
NA,TRBD2,TRBV27,TRBJ2-5,TGTGCCAGCAGCTCCGGACTAGTAGGGCAAGAGACCCAGTACTTC,CASSSGLVGQETQYF
NA,TRBD2,TRBV7-8,TRBJ2-2,TGTGCCAGCAGCCCTCGGACTAGCGGGAACACCGGGGAGCTGTTTTTT,CASSPRTSGNTGELFF
NA,TRBD1,TRBV29-1,TRBJ1-1,TGCAGCGTTTTTCAAGACAGGGGGCTTGAAGCTTTCTTT,CSVFQDRGLEAFF
NA,TRBD2,TRBV5-5,TRBJ2-5,TGTGCCAGCAGCTCCCTAGCGGGCGCCCAAGAGACCCAGTACTTC,CASSSLAGAQETQYF
NA,TRBD2,TRBV28,TRBJ2-5,TGTGCCAGCAGTCCTCTCACTAGCGGGGGCGGGGAGACCCAGTACTTC,CASSPLTSGGGETQYF
NA,TRBD1,TRBV19,TRBJ1-6,TGTGCCACCACTGGGGGACAGGGATCATATTCACCCCTCCACTTT,CATTGGQGSYSPLHF
NA,TRBD1,TRBV27,TRBJ2-2,TGTGCCAGCAGTCGCCCTTCGACAGGGCATGGCACCGGGGAGCTGTTTTTT,CASSRPSTGHGTGELFF
NA,TRBD1,TRBV27,TRBJ2-7,TGTGCCATAAAGACAGGGGCGGGCGAGCAGTACTTC,CAIKTGAGEQYF
NA,TRBD1,TRBV2,TRBJ2-7,TGTGCCAGCAGTGACGGGTGGGCAGGGGGCATCTACGAGCAGTACTTC,CASSDGWAGGIYEQYF
NA,NA,TRBV4-1,TRBJ2-2,TGCGCCAGCAGCCCGAAGCACAGGGACCGGGGTCGTCCCGGGGAGCTGTTTTTT,CASSPKHRDRGRPGELFF
once,NA,TRBV14,TRBJ1-6,TGTGCCAGCAGCCAAGGACAGGTTAATTCACCCCTCCACTTT,CASSQGQVNSPLHF
NA,NA,TRBV19,TRBJ1-5,TGTGCCAGTACCCCCGATGCGGGGGATAGCAATCAGCCCCAGCATTTT,CASTPDAGDSNQPQHF
NA,TRBD2,TRBV7-2,TRBJ2-3,TGTGCCAGCAGCTTACAGGCCACAAGAGCGGGGGGGCATCCAGATACGCAGTATTTT,CASSLQATRAGGHPDTQYF
NA,TRBD1,TRBV6-5,TRBJ1-1,TGTGCCAGCAGTTACGGTAGGGTCAGGGGGACTGAAGCTTTCTTT,CASSYGRVRGTEAFF
NA,NA,TRBV6-1,TRBJ1-1,TGTGCCAGCAGGCAACAGGGAATAACTGAAGCTTTCTTT,CASRQQGITEAFF
NA,NA,TRBV4-3,TRBJ1-5,TGCGCCAGCAGCCAGGAAGGTCAGGGATCGCCCCAGCATTTT,CASSQEGQGSPQHF
NA,TRBD1,TRBV5-5,TRBJ2-5,TGTGCCAGCAGCCTCGGACAGGGCAGGGAGACCCAGTACTTC,CASSLGQGRETQYF
NA,NA,TRBV4-3,TRBJ1-1,TGCGCCAGCAGCCAAGGAGTTAACACTGAAGCTTTCTTT,CASSQGVNTEAFF
NA,TRBD1,TRBV11-2,TRBJ1-1,TGTGCCAGCAGCATAAATGGACAGGTCGCTGAAGCTTTCTTT,CASSINGQVAEAFF
NA,NA,TRBV5-1,TRBJ2-2,TGCGCCAGCAGCGCTGCGGACGGGAGAACCGGGGAGCTGTTTTTT,CASSAADGRTGELFF
NA,TRBD1,TRBV5-1,TRBJ1-4,TGCGCCAGCAGCTTGGAGGGGGCGCGGGCTAATGAAAAACTGTTTTTT,CASSLEGARANEKLFF
NA,TRBD2,TRBV5-1,TRBJ2-5,TGCGCCAGCAGCCAGATGGGAGGGGAGACCCAGTACTTC,CASSQMGGETQYF
once,TRBD1,TRBV5-6,TRBJ1-2,TGTGCCAGCAGCCGCCGGGACAGGGGGTACAGCGGGGAAGGCTACACCTTC,CASSRRDRGYSGEGYTF
NA,TRBD2,TRBV7-3,TRBJ2-2,TGTGCCAGCAGTTTCCCATCCTTGAGTGGCGGGGGCACCGGGGAGCTGTTTTTT,CASSFPSLSGGGTGELFF
once,TRBD1,TRBV6-5,TRBJ1-1,TGTGCCAGCACCAGGGGCGGGACAGAGGCTTTCTTT,CASTRGGTEAFF
few,NA,TRBV29-1,TRBJ2-7,TGCAGCGCCGCTGGGTGGGACTCCTCCTACGAGCAGTACTTC,CSAAGWDSSYEQYF
NA,NA,TRBV18,TRBJ1-5,TGTGCCAGCTCACCAGGGACGGCGGGAAATCAGCCCCAGCATTTT,CASSPGTAGNQPQHF
NA,TRBD2,TRBV9,TRBJ2-1,TGTGCCAGCAGCTCCCGGACTAGCGGTAACAATGAGCAGTTCTTC,CASSSRTSGNNEQFF
NA,NA,TRBV5-1,TRBJ2-1,TGCGCCAGCAGAAGCCAGCCCGGGAATGAGCAGTTCTTC,CASRSQPGNEQFF
NA,NA,TRBV9,TRBJ1-1,TGTGCCAGCAGCGTTGGATGGGGGGGAAACACTGAAGCTTTCTTT,CASSVGWGGNTEAFF
NA,TRBD2,TRBV11-2,TRBJ2-3,TGTGCCAGCAGCTTAGAGCGCGGACGCGGGAGTCGAGATACGCAGTATTTT,CASSLERGRGSRDTQYF
NA,NA,TRBV2,TRBJ1-1,TGTGCCAGCAGTGAGCCTGAGACGGGGAACACTGAAGCTTTCTTT,CASSEPETGNTEAFF
NA,NA,TRBV7-2,TRBJ1-1,TGTGCCAGCAGCTTAGTGGCAACGAACACTGAAGCTTTCTTT,CASSLVATNTEAFF
NA,NA,TRBV20-1,TRBJ2-3,TGCAGGCCGTCGGGGGATACGCAGTATTTT,CRPSGDTQYF
NA,TRBD2,TRBV7-7,TRBJ2-2,TGTGCCAGCAGCCCGGACCTAGCGGGGGGGCCGACCGGGGAGCTGTTTTTT,CASSPDLAGGPTGELFF
NA,NA,TRBV5-1,TRBJ1-1,TGCGCCAGCAGCTTGGCTGGGGGCCCCAACACTGAAGCTTTCTTT,CASSLAGGPNTEAFF
NA,NA,TRBV5-1,TRBJ2-5,TGCGCCAGCAGGTGGGGGGGCGACCCCCAAGAGACCCAGTACTTC,CASRWGGDPQETQYF
NA,NA,TRBV16,TRBJ2-5,TGTGCCAGCAGCCTGGACAGCATACAAGAGACCCAGTACTTC,CASSLDSIQETQYF
NA,TRBD2,TRBV9,TRBJ2-5,TGTGCCAGCAGCGCTGAGGGGGTAGCGGGGGGGAAAGAGACCCAGTACTTC,CASSAEGVAGGKETQYF
NA,NA,TRBV30,TRBJ2-7,TGTGCCAGCGAACCCGGAGGGGCCTACGAGCAGTACTTC,CASEPGGAYEQYF
NA,TRBD1,TRBV28,TRBJ1-1,TGTGCCAGCAGTTCCCCAGGGGGTAAGAACACTGAAGCTTTCTTT,CASSSPGGKNTEAFF
NA,TRBD2,TRBV9,TRBJ2-1,TGTGCCAGCAGCGTAGGACTAGCGGGGGTCAATGAGCAGTTCTTC,CASSVGLAGVNEQFF
few,NA,TRBV28,TRBJ2-2,TGTGCCAGCAGGCGTCCCCACACCGGGGAGCTGTTTTTT,CASRRPHTGELFF
NA,TRBD2,TRBV7-9,TRBJ2-2,TGTGCCAGCAGCCGCAGCGGGGGGGCCGCCGGGGAGCTGTTTTTT,CASSRSGGAAGELFF
NA,TRBD1,TRBV5-1,TRBJ2-5,TGCGCCAGCAGCCCCGGGACAGGGGAAGAGACCCAGTACTTC,CASSPGTGEETQYF
NA,TRBD1,TRBV5-5,TRBJ1-5,TGTGCCAGCAGCTTAGACAGGGGAGGACAGCCCCAGCATTTT,CASSLDRGGQPQHF
NA,NA,TRBV18,TRBJ2-3,TGTGCCAGCTCACCACCGGGTCAGGATGCAGATACGCAGTATTTT,CASSPPGQDADTQYF
NA,NA,TRBV28,TRBJ1-2,TGTGCCAGCAGTGATCCTCTGACAGGATCCCAAAATGGCTACACCTTC,CASSDPLTGSQNGYTF
once,TRBD1,TRBV4-2,TRBJ1-4,TGTGCCAGCAGCCAAACTTCGACAGGGAAACTGTTTTTT,CASSQTSTGKLFF